Shown below are 30 T cell receptor beta chains from a single sample sequenced in a study of shared T cell receptors in the human thymus. Assay used: immunoSEQ multiplex PCR; TCRdb lists only in-frame clones, some missing. The profile shows about 660,000 clones, roughly 86% of them singletons. These data are also associated with another study on human thymus T cells.

The specimen sequenced was thymocytes. Receptor source: a boy under two years old with a congenital heart defect.

The chain carries TRBV7-8 and TRBJ1-4, with 9 bases aligning to TRBD1. The CDR3 loop spans 15 amino acids. Trimming took 3 bases from V and 5 from J; bases not matched to a gene: 4. CDR1 is SGHVS, CDR2 FQNEAQ, per germline. The CDR3 nucleotides are TGTGCCAGCAGCTTTTCGACAGGGGGGAATGAAAAACTGTTTTTT. Amino acids: CASSFSTGGNEKLFF.

This sequence joins TRBV19 and TRBJ1-5; D call uncertain. Looked up from germline, CDR1 is LNHDA and CDR2 is SQIVND (reference sequence). V shed 3 bases and J shed 2 bases, with 11 bases lying between them. This CDR3 is built from 15 residues. CDR3 sequence: CASSIGRRGNQPQHF. The CDR3 DNA reads as TGTGCCAGTAGTATCGGGAGGAGGGGCAATCAGCCCCAGCATTTT. Filled out from reference TRBV19 and TRBJ1-5, the complete variable domain reads DGGITQSPKYLFRKEGQNVTLSCEQNLNHDAMYWYRQDPGQGLRLIYYSQIVNDFQKGDIAEGYSVSREKKESFPLTVTSAQKNPTAFYLCASSIGRRGNQPQHFGDGTRLSIL.

The chain carries TRBV19 and TRBJ1-5, with 10 bases matching TRBD1. After removal of 6 bases from V and 3 bases from J, the junction contained 8 bases not matched to a gene. Germline V lookup: CDR1 LNHDA, CDR2 SQIVND (reference sequence). CDR3 length: 16 residues. The CDR3, as DNA: TGTGCCAGTAGCCAGGGACAGGGGAGATTCAATCAGCCCCAGCATTTT. It translates to CASSQGQGRFNQPQHF.

This clone was observed a single time. The V gene is TRBV5-1, the J gene TRBJ1-1; the match to TRBD1 covers 10 bases. Per the germline V gene, CDR1 is SGHRS and CDR2 is YFSETQ. This CDR3 is 17 amino acids long. Trimming took 4 bases from V and 1 from J; bases not matched to a gene: 10. CDR3: CASSPDRGRTKNTEAFF. The CDR3 DNA sequence: TGCGCCAGCAGCCCCGACAGGGGGCGAACGAAGAACACTGAAGCTTTCTTT. The full variable domain, in which reference TRBV5-1 and TRBJ1-1 provide the parts outside the CDR3, is KAGVTQTPRYLIKTRGQQVTLSCSPISGHRSVSWYQQTPGQGLQFLFEYFSETQRNKGNFPGRFSGRQFSNSRSEMNVSTLELGDSALYLCASSPDRGRTKNTEAFFGQGTRLTVV.

About this clone: In the same sample, other DNA sequences code for this CDR3. The chain combines TRBV2 with TRBJ1-5, with D possibly being TRBD1 (5 bases). Trimming took 1 base from V and 0 from J, leaving 7 bases between them. Germline lookup yields CDR1 SNHLY and CDR2 FYNNEI. CDR3 size: 15 residues. CDR3 in amino acids: CASSEGGYSNQPQHF. DNA of the CDR3: TGTGCCAGCAGTGAAGGGGGCTATAGCAATCAGCCCCAGCATTTT.

The chain combines TRBV4-1 with TRBJ1-4; unclear D gene. V was trimmed by 1 base and J by 4 bases, leaving 16 bases between them. Germline CDR1 MGHRA, CDR2 YSYEKL. The CDR3 length is 17 residues. CDR3 residues: CASSQAGRGSFNEKLFF. CDR3 nucleotide sequence: TGCGCCAGCAGCCAAGCCGGAAGAGGGTCCTTTAATGAAAAACTGTTTTTT.

The rearrangement joins TRBV6-1 to TRBJ1-2; TRBD1 aligns across 7 bases. Trimming at V came to 11 bases and at J to 5 bases, leaving 11 bases not matched to a gene. Germline V gene data show CDR1 as MNHNS and CDR2 as SASEGT. CDR3 length: 13 amino acids. CDR3 sequence reads: CAGRDRAGYGYTF. The CDR3 coding sequence is TGTGCCGGCCGGGACAGAGCCGGATATGGCTACACCTTC.

The V and J genes are TRBV6-1 and TRBJ2-1; the match to TRBD2 covers 9 bases. V was clipped by 8 bases and J by 9 bases; unmatched bases: 11. Germline CDR1 MNHNS, CDR2 SASEGT. This CDR3 contains 14 residues. The CDR3 spells CASGLRGGVGEQFF. In nucleotides, the CDR3 is TGTGCCAGCGGATTGCGGGGGGGCGTGGGTGAGCAGTTCTTC.

V usage is TRBV5-1 and J usage is TRBJ1-5, with 9 bases lining up with TRBD1. This CDR3 has 15 amino acids. The V segment lost 9 bases and the J segment 6 bases; nucleotides outside the gene matches: 13. Germline V gives CDR1 SGHRS, CDR2 YFSETQ. CDR3 loop: CANPPGQGSAQPQHF. As DNA, the CDR3 is TGCGCCAACCCACCGGGACAGGGTTCTGCTCAGCCCCAGCATTTT.

The chain joins TRBV7-9 to TRBJ1-1; TRBD1 agrees at 7 bases. CDR1 SEHNR and CDR2 FQNEAQ come from the germline V gene (reference sequence). The CDR3 contains 17 residues. With 0 bases clipped from V and 0 bases from J, the junction kept 7 bases outside the gene matches. The CDR3 sequence: CASSLAPTGPMNTEAFF. Here the CDR3 DNA reads TGTGCCAGCAGCTTAGCGCCGACAGGGCCCATGAACACTGAAGCTTTCTTT.

J is TRBJ2-5 and V is TRBV27, with D possibly being TRBD2 (7 bases). This CDR3 region has 17 residues. The V and J ends lost 5 bases and 3 bases respectively, with 22 bases between them. The V gene's germline CDR1 is MNHEY and CDR2 SMNVEV (reference sequence). In DNA, the CDR3 is TGTGCCAGCAGTCCATCGAACCGCTGGGGGGGCGAAGAGACCCAGTACTTC. It is translated as CASSPSNRWGGEETQYF.

This sequence joins TRBV13 and TRBJ2-7, with 7 bases matching TRBD2. Looked up from germline, CDR1 is PRHDT and CDR2 is FYEKMQ (reference sequence). V lost 11 bases, J lost 7 bases, and 11 bases stayed unmatched. The CDR3 runs to 12 residues. CDR3 residues: CAVQGGAGEQYF. The CDR3 nucleotides read TGTGCCGTCCAGGGAGGGGCGGGGGAGCAGTACTTC.

CDR3 sequence: CASSLDRGPGTEAFF. Written as DNA, the CDR3 is TGTGCCAGCAGCCTCGACAGGGGGCCGGGGACTGAAGCTTTCTTT. The V gene is TRBV27, the J gene TRBJ1-1; 10 positions agree with TRBD1. After removal of 6 bases from V and 5 bases from J, the junction contained 9 bases not matched to a gene. Germline values: CDR1 MNHEY, CDR2 SMNVEV (reference sequence). The CDR3 consists of 15 residues.

The V call is TRBV6-5, the J call TRBJ1-5; maybe TRBD1 (6 bases). V was shortened by 5 bases and J by 8 bases, with 13 bases between the two germline ends. CDR1 is MNHEY, CDR2 SVGAGI, per germline. This CDR3 contains 13 residues. CDR3 region: CASSKQQGKPQHF. In DNA, the CDR3 is TGTGCCAGCAGTAAACAACAGGGAAAGCCCCAGCATTTT.

The chain is built from TRBV6-4 and TRBJ2-7; D may be TRBD1 (5 bases). Trimming cost V 2 bases and J 6 bases, with 11 bases left between them. CDR3 size: 13 residues. Germline assignment: CDR1 MRHNA and CDR2 SNTAGT. The CDR3 DNA is TGTGCCAGCAGTGACCCAGGGAATTGCGAGCAGTACTTC. Its protein product is CASSDPGNCEQYF.

This chain connects TRBV19 to TRBJ2-5; D remains unclear. This CDR3 comprises 16 residues. CDR1 LNHDA and CDR2 SQIVND come from the germline V gene (reference sequence). Trimming took 6 bases from V and 3 from J, leaving 20 bases between them. The DNA of the CDR3 is TGTGCCAGTAGCGAACCAGGTTTCCCCACGAAAGAGACCCAGTACTTC. Its protein product is CASSEPGFPTKETQYF.

This chain links TRBV19 with TRBJ2-7, with 12 positions matching TRBD2. V was clipped by 6 bases and J by 4 bases; unmatched bases: 7. The CDR3 extends over 15 amino acids. The germline gives CDR1 LNHDA, CDR2 SQIVND (reference sequence). CDR3 nucleotide sequence: TGTGCCAGTAGCGTCGGACTAGCGGGGAAGTACGAGCAGTACTTC. Translated: CASSVGLAGKYEQYF.

This CDR3 is CAILAGPSESGELFF. The CDR3 DNA follows: TGTGCCATCCTCGCCGGGCCTAGCGAGAGCGGGGAGCTGTTTTTT. J is TRBJ2-2 and V is TRBV19, with a tentative D call TRBD2 (6 bases). The CDR3 extends over 15 amino acids. Trimming removed 10 bases from V and 7 bases from J, with 22 bases in between. Looked up from germline, CDR1 is LNHDA and CDR2 is SQIVND (reference sequence).

This clone has a single count. This sequence joins TRBV6-6 and TRBJ1-5; D gene unclear. Deletions cut 1 base from V and 5 bases from J, with 6 bases between. There are 13 residues in the CDR3. The germline V gene has CDR1 MNHNY and CDR2 SVGAGI (reference sequence). CDR3 region: CASSYYPDQPQHF. CDR3 bases: TGTGCCAGCAGTTACTACCCGGATCAGCCCCAGCATTTT.

This chain connects TRBV9 to TRBJ2-1, with 8 nucleotides matching TRBD2. CDR1 SGDLS and CDR2 YYNGEE come from the germline V gene. The V gene end was trimmed by 3 bases and the J gene end by 7 bases; junction bases not matched to a gene: 12. The CDR3 is 16 residues long. In DNA form, the CDR3 reads TGTGCCAGCAGCGAGTTTAGTCGGGGGGGAGAGAATGAGCAGTTCTTC. This sequence encodes CASSEFSRGGENEQFF.

Remarks on this clone: One junction end disagrees with the germline gene, perhaps due to a read error. The CDR3 DNA is TGCGCCAGCAGCTTGGCTGGGACAGGGGTGGACAATGGGCAGTTCTTC. Translating it yields CASSLAGTGVDNGQFF. This chain uses TRBV5-1 with TRBJ2-1, with 10 bases fitting TRBD1. The CDR3 contains 16 residues. From germline, CDR1 is SGHRS and CDR2 YFSETQ.

The rearrangement joins TRBV14 to TRBJ1-3; unclear D gene. From germline, CDR1 is SGHDN and CDR2 FVKESK. The germline V and J ends were trimmed by 4 bases and 2 bases, with 27 bases remaining between them. There are 20 residues in the CDR3. CDR3 amino acids: CASSLPQRPLGPGTGNTIYF. For the CDR3, the DNA is TGTGCCAGCAGCCTACCTCAAAGACCCTTAGGCCCCGGGACTGGAAACACCATATATTTT.

J is TRBJ2-7 and V is TRBV7-6; 7 bases are shared with TRBD1. The junction had 6 bases not matched to a gene; V was cut back by 4 bases and J by 3 bases. Germline V gene lookup returns CDR1 SGHVS and CDR2 FNYEAQ. The CDR3 length is 14 residues. The CDR3 DNA sequence: TGTGCCAGCAGCTACCGGGACAGCGACTACGAGCAGTACTTC. Its translation is CASSYRDSDYEQYF.

The chain recombines TRBV4-3 with TRBJ1-2; 9 bases agree with TRBD1. Germline V gene lookup returns CDR1 LGHNA and CDR2 YSLEER. The CDR3 length is 16 residues. Trimming took 3 bases from V and 4 from J; bases not matched to a gene: 9. CDR3 in DNA: TGCGCCAGCAGCCAGGAAACCGGGGACAGGGTCTATGGCTACACCTTC. This sequence encodes CASSQETGDRVYGYTF.

The chain combines TRBV28 with TRBJ2-1; unclear D gene. The V gene lost 3 bases and the J gene lost 8 bases, with 14 bases spanning the gap. The CDR3 extends over 14 amino acids. Germline CDR1 and CDR2: MDHEN and SYDVKM. The CDR3 bases are TGTGCCAGCAGTTTCCACCGGCGTCAGGATGAGCAGTTCTTC. Its translation: CASSFHRRQDEQFF.

This clone appeared once. V usage is TRBV4-3 and J usage is TRBJ1-4; D is unclear. CDR1 LGHNA and CDR2 YSLEER come from the germline V gene. The CDR3 totals 15 residues. V was pared by 1 base and J by 4 bases, with 10 bases between. The CDR3 loop is CASSQVVQDNEKLFF. CDR3 in DNA: TGCGCCAGCAGCCAAGTGGTCCAGGATAATGAAAAACTGTTTTTT.

The chain combines TRBV28 with TRBJ2-1; D is ambiguous. The length of the CDR3 is 18 residues. Germline lookup yields CDR1 MDHEN and CDR2 SYDVKM. Trimming stripped 2 bases from V and 1 base from J, with 18 bases between. The CDR3 region has the DNA TGTGCCAGCAGTTTACCCCTGCCGTCCCGCGGATCCTACAATGAGCAGTTCTTC. Amino acid sequence: CASSLPLPSRGSYNEQFF.

V gene TRBV27 combines with J gene TRBJ2-7; 11 bases fit TRBD1. V gave up 5 bases and J gave up 7 bases; unmatched junction bases: 10. Germline lookup yields CDR1 MNHEY and CDR2 SMNVEV (reference sequence). The CDR3 extends over 15 amino acids. The CDR3 nucleotides read TGTGCCAGCAGTCCTCCGGGACAGGGGGATTGGGAGCAGTACTTC. Translating it yields CASSPPGQGDWEQYF.

This clone is a singleton in its sample. V gene TRBV9 combines with J gene TRBJ1-5; no clear D gene. The CDR3 is 13 residues long. With 10 bases removed from V and 0 bases from J, the gap between germline ends came to 11 bases. Germline V lookup: CDR1 SGDLS, CDR2 YYNGEE. The CDR3 DNA is TGTGCCGCGCGATCTTATAGCAATCAGCCCCAGCATTTT. This gives the protein CAARSYSNQPQHF. Together with reference TRBV9 and TRBJ1-5, the CDR3 gives the full variable domain: DSGVTQTPKHLITATGQRVTLRCSPRSGDLSVYWYQQSLDQGLQFLIQYYNGEERAKGNILERFSAQQFPDLHSELNLSSLELGDSALYFCAARSYSNQPQHFGDGTRLSIL.

V is TRBV7-9 and J is TRBJ1-2, with 8 positions matching TRBD1. Germline V CDR1 and CDR2: SEHNR, FQNEAQ (reference sequence). The V segment lost 4 bases and the J segment 8 bases; nucleotides outside the gene matches: 9. The CDR3 has 14 residues. DNA for the CDR3: TGTGCCAGCAGCTCATACAGGGGGGGTAGCGGCTACACCTTC. Translated: CASSSYRGGSGYTF.